This T cell receptor (beta chain) came from a study of Graves' ophthalmopathy and Graves' hyperthyroidism. Turning to the study itself: Peripheral blood sampling occurred at initial diagnosis, before any treatment. Study-wide points: Blood samples also showed most expanded thyroid clonotypes exceeding 0.001 frequency.

Clinical symptoms, serum thyroxine, TRAb, thyroid ultrasound and orbital computed tomography were relied on for diagnosis. Ten or more counts support this clonotype. What it recognizes is unknown. The TCR beta CDR3 regions underwent amplification from RNA transcripts. The library came from an HTBI-primed first-round RT-PCR and a second-round multiplex PCR. TCRdb independently ran MiXCR on the multiplex PCR reads; one entry per CDR3 protein. The table lists a few hundred thousand distinct CDR3 sequences, about 17% of them singletons. The clonotype was recovered from a woman between 18 and 29 years old with Graves' ophthalmopathy. Source material: peripheral blood.

This CDR3 is CASSQTIDRVGGYTF. CDR3 sequence (DNA): TGCGCCAGCAGCCAAACCATTGACAGGGTCGGTGGCTACACCTTC. V usage is TRBV4-1 and J usage is TRBJ1-2, with 7 bases identical to TRBD1. Germline CDR1 and CDR2: MGHRA and YSYEKL. V trimming: 2 bases; J trimming: 7 bases; junction bases outside the gene matches: 10. The CDR3 consists of 15 residues.